Listed below are T cell receptor beta chains from one sample, sequenced in a study of T cell responses to AZD1222 COVID-19 vaccine. Sequencing was performed with immunoSEQ multiplex PCR; in TCRdb, only in-frame clones are kept and a portion is missing. The sample holds 110,000 or so clones, approximately 88% seen once. The input for sequencing was peripheral blood, taken 28 days after the second AZD1222 dose. The receptor set was obtained from an adult who received the AZD1222 COVID-19 vaccine. CDR3s include the opening cysteine and the closing phenylalanine or tryptophan. A D gene is named only where the DNA matches it firmly. Clone size is given for some rows only: seen once, a few or many times, or a class if the clone is expanded.

TRBJ2-1 . TRBV6-2/TRBV6-3 . TGTGCCAGCAGTCCAGGTTCCTACAATGAGCAGTTCTTC CASSPGSYNEQFF
TRBJ1-1 . TRBV10-3 TRBD1 TGTGCCATCACACAGAACAGGGGGGGGATGAACACTGAAGCTTTCTTT CAITQNRGGMNTEAFF
TRBJ2-7 . TRBV18 TRBD1 TGTGCCAGCTCACTCTCCCGGGACAGGGCAACCTACGAGCAGTACTTC CASSLSRDRATYEQYF
TRBJ1-5 . TRBV6-6 . TGTGCCAGCAGTCCCCCGGGTGGGCCGGAGAGCAATCAGCCCCAGCATTTT CASSPPGGPESNQPQHF
TRBJ2-5 few TRBV7-9 . TGTGCCAGCAGCTCCCCCCCGATTGAGACCCAGTACTTC CASSSPPIETQYF
TRBJ1-1 . TRBV2 . TGTGCCAGCAGTGAAGACAGGGAAGAAGCTTTCTTT CASSEDREEAFF
TRBJ2-3 . TRBV9 TRBD2 TGTGCCAGCAGCATTAGCGGGGGAGTGGCAGATACGCAGTATTTT CASSISGGVADTQYF
TRBJ2-1 . TRBV10-3 TRBD1 TGTGCCACGGGACAGGCCGGCTCCTACAATGAGCAGTTCTTC CATGQAGSYNEQFF
TRBJ2-1 . TRBV7-2 TRBD2 TGTGCCAGCAGCTTACAGGCCCAGCGGGGGGGCCTAGGTTACAATGAGCAGTTCTTC CASSLQAQRGGLGYNEQFF
TRBJ1-6 . TRBV5-1 TRBD1 TGCGCCAGCAGCCAAGGACAGGGAGTGGTTTCACCCCTCCACTTT CASSQGQGVVSPLHF
TRBJ2-7 few TRBV10-1 . TGCGCCAGCAGCCGTGGGGGTACCGAGCAGTACTTC CASSRGGTEQYF
TRBJ2-7 . TRBV4-2 TRBD1 TGTGCCAGCAGCCAAGCGGGACAGTCCTACGAGCAGTACTTC CASSQAGQSYEQYF
TRBJ2-7 . TRBV2 TRBD1 TGTGCCAGCAGTGGGCCAGGGGGTCAGTTCCTGTCCCCCTACGAGCAGTACTTC CASSGPGGQFLSPYEQYF
TRBJ1-6 . TRBV5-5 . TGTGCCAGCAGCTTGGCCGGGACCGAGAATTCACCCCTCCACTTT CASSLAGTENSPLHF
TRBJ2-5 . TRBV9 . TGTGCCAGCAGCGTAGGGACCGAAGAGACCCAGTACTTC CASSVGTEETQYF
TRBJ2-3 . TRBV6-2/TRBV6-3 TRBD2 TGTGCCAGCAGTTACTTTACTAGCGCAGATACGCAGTATTTT CASSYFTSADTQYF
TRBJ2-4 . TRBV10-2 TRBD1 TGCGCCAGCAGTGAACGACAGGGAAAAAACATTCAGTACTTC CASSERQGKNIQYF
TRBJ2-3 . TRBV18 . TGTGCCAGCTCACCGAGCACAGATACGCAGTATTTT CASSPSTDTQYF
TRBJ2-1 . TRBV28 . TGTGCCAGCAGTCCTGACAGCGTATCCTCCTACAATGAGCAGTTCTTC CASSPDSVSSYNEQFF
TRBJ1-1 medium-sized TRBV7-3 TRBD1 TGTGCCAGCAGCCCCCACGGGACAGGGAATTTGAACACTGAAGCTTTCTTT CASSPHGTGNLNTEAFF
TRBJ2-7 . TRBV11-2 TRBD2 TGTGCCAGCAGCTCCAGCGGGGGAGTTTCCTACGAGCAGTACTTC CASSSSGGVSYEQYF
TRBJ1-4 . TRBV2 . TGTGCCAGCAGTGAGAGCCAGCTTAATGAAAAACTGTTTTTT CASSESQLNEKLFF
TRBJ1-2 . TRBV28 . TGTGCCAGCAGTCCTCGGACAAGGGGCTATGGCTACACCTTC CASSPRTRGYGYTF
TRBJ2-7 . TRBV6-5 . TGTGCCAGCACCCAAGGGGACGGTAACTCCTACGAGCAGTACTTC CASTQGDGNSYEQYF
TRBJ1-1 . TRBV7-9 . TGTGCCACCACGATCCCCGGGACATCAGAGCAAGCTTTCTTT CATTIPGTSEQAFF
TRBJ1-2 . TRBV28 . TGTGCCAGCAGTTTGGCAAGCTATGGCTACACCTTC CASSLASYGYTF
TRBJ1-3 . TRBV6-2/TRBV6-3 . TGTGCCAGCAGTTACAAGGCGGGAAACACCATATATTTT CASSYKAGNTIYF
TRBJ2-2 . TRBV12-3/TRBV12-4 . TGTGCCAGCCAGAGGAGCGGGGAGCTGTTTTTT CASQRSGELFF
TRBJ1-6 . TRBV12-3/TRBV12-4 . TGTGCCAGCAGACCGGGTGGCTCACCCCTCCACTTT CASRPGGSPLHF
TRBJ1-2 . TRBV29-1 . TGCAGCGTCACCCAGGGGCCTGGCTACACCTTC CSVTQGPGYTF
TRBJ2-2 . TRBV28 . TGTGCCAGCAGCCTCCGGTATTACGGGGAGCTGTTTTTT CASSLRYYGELFF
TRBJ1-6 . TRBV27 TRBD1 TGTGCCAGCAGGGGGACAGGCCGACCCCTCCACTTT CASRGTGRPLHF
TRBJ2-1 . TRBV11-3 . TGTGCCAGCAGCTTGAGGCAGGAGAATGAGCAGTTCTTC CASSLRQENEQFF
TRBJ2-3 . TRBV6-2/TRBV6-3 . TGTGCCAGCAGTTACAGCGGCAGGGGTAACGCAGATACGCAGTATTTT CASSYSGRGNADTQYF
TRBJ2-5 . TRBV7-7 . TGTGCTAGCAGCACCCAACCCGGGCTCGGGGAGACCCAGTACTTC CASSTQPGLGETQYF
TRBJ1-1 once TRBV7-9 . TGTGCCAGCAGCTCGGGACCGGCTACTGAAGCTTTCTTT CASSSGPATEAFF
TRBJ2-3 . TRBV4-2 TRBD2 TGTGCCAGCAGCCAAGAGGGACTAGCGGGGGGGCAAGGCACAGATACGCAGTATTTT CASSQEGLAGGQGTDTQYF
TRBJ2-6 . TRBV7-2 . TGTGCCAGCAGCTTAGATTTGTCTGGGGCCAACGTCCTGACTTTC CASSLDLSGANVLTF
TRBJ2-5 . TRBV7-9 . TGTGCCAGCAGCTTAGCGGGGGGGCTCGAGACCCAGTACTTC CASSLAGGLETQYF
TRBJ2-2 . TRBV6-5 TRBD1 TGTGCCAGCAACCCCGGGACAGGGATTCCCGGGGAGCTGTTTTTT CASNPGTGIPGELFF
TRBJ1-5 . TRBV27 TRBD1 TGTGCCAGCAGTTCGGCCCGGGACAGGGTGACTTCGGGCAATCAGCCCCAGCATTTT CASSSARDRVTSGNQPQHF
TRBJ1-6 . TRBV9 . TGTGCCAGCAAAGGGGAGGAATATAATTCACCCCTCCACTTT CASKGEEYNSPLHF
TRBJ2-5 . TRBV24-1 . TGTGCCACCAGTGGGGGCGAGACCCAGTACTTC CATSGGETQYF
TRBJ2-3 . TRBV7-8 TRBD2 TGTGCCAGCAGCCCTCAAGGGACCGGCGGGCTAGCGGGGGCTCAAGATACGCAGTATTTT CASSPQGTGGLAGAQDTQYF
TRBJ2-2 . TRBV7-7 . TGTGCTAGCAGCTCCGGTGGCATGTTACGGAACACCGGGGAGCTGTTTTTT CASSSGGMLRNTGELFF
TRBJ1-5 . TRBV2 . TGTGCCAGCTCCCCTCTGGGCAGGGGCCACTATCAGCCCCAGCATTTT CASSPLGRGHYQPQHF